This T cell receptor beta chain is drawn from a study of CD8+CD57+ T cells in acquired aplastic anemia. Study-wide background: The study obtained an average of around 3.1 ug of DNA from sorted CD4+ and CD8+ cells.

An expansion of CD8+CD57+ cells by flow cytometry had been shown in patients chosen for sequencing. The patients all had a severe acquired aplastic anemia diagnosis. Study-level points and caveats: A set of roughly 27 CD8+ CDR3 sequences was shared between patients and controls, and these sequences appeared highly expressed in patients.

The CDR3 runs to 13 residues. The V and J ends lost 5 bases and 7 bases respectively, with 14 bases between them. Germline CDR1 reads SEHNR; CDR2 reads FQNEAQ (reference sequence). Template material for TCR beta VDJ and CDR3 profiling consisted of genomic DNA. Each CDR3 protein gets one entry after TCRdb re-called the reads with MiXCR. The table shows 170,000 or so distinct CDR3 sequences, with 48% occurring only once. Ten or more counts support this clonotype. Its antigen remains unidentified. The specimen sequenced was sorted CD4+, CD8+, or CD8+CD57+ T cells (not recorded which) from PBMCs. This chain links TRBV7-9 with TRBJ1-2, with D possibly being TRBD1 (5 bases). The origin of this receptor is a human donor with aplastic anemia. This CDR3 is CASSQDIEGGYTF. Here the CDR3 DNA reads TGTGCCAGCAGCCAGGACATTGAGGGTGGCTACACCTTC. Complete variable domain (other parts from reference TRBV7-9 and TRBJ1-2): DTGVSQNPRHKITKRGQNVTFRCDPISEHNRLYWYRQTLGQGPEFLTYFQNEAQLEKSRLLSDRFSAERPKGSFSTLEIQRTEQGDSAMYLCASSQDIEGGYTFGSGTRLTVV.